This TCR beta chain stems from a study of blood T cell repertoires in COVID-19. The participants were between roughly 18 and 90 years old and came from under 25 US areas. This table comes from immunoSEQ multiplex PCR, and its TCRdb copy is limited to in-frame clones, with some not included. This table holds roughly 200,000 clones, 82% found once. The germline CDR1 and CDR2 sequences are SGHNT and YENEEA. The CDR3 totals 16 residues. J was trimmed by 0 bases and V by 1 base; bases with no gene match: 2. The sequence was obtained from a woman aged 55 to 70 with acute COVID-19. The sequenced sample was PBMCs or T cells enriched from blood (not recorded which). The chain is built from TRBV11-3 and TRBJ2-1; 8 nucleotides match TRBD2. The CDR3, as DNA: TGTGCCAGCAGCTTAGGTGCGGGAGGCTCCTACAATGAGCAGTTCTTC. Translated: CASSLGAGGSYNEQFF. Complete variable domain (other parts from reference TRBV11-3 and TRBJ2-1): EAGVVQSPRYKIIEKKQPVAFWCNPISGHNTLYWYLQNLGQGPELLIRYENEEAVDDSQLPKDRFSAERLKGVDSTLKIQPAELGDSAVYLCASSLGAGGSYNEQFFGPGTRLTVL.